One sample yielded the 17 T cell receptor beta chains listed below, sequenced in a study of T cell responses to AZD1222 COVID-19 vaccine. Here immunoSEQ multiplex PCR was the method, and the copy in TCRdb shows in-frame clones only, minus some. The data contain just under 150,000 clones, roughly nine tenths of them singletons. This sample comprised peripheral blood, obtained 28 days after the second AZD1222 dose. Receptors were obtained from an adult who received the AZD1222 COVID-19 vaccine.

This clone was picked up one time. V and J are TRBV19 and TRBJ1-1; D call uncertain. This CDR3 contains 15 residues. Germline V CDR1 and CDR2: LNHDA, SQIVND (reference sequence). The V gene lost 7 bases and the J gene lost 0 bases, with 15 bases spanning the gap. This chain's CDR3 is CASTMGSRLNTEAFF. CDR3 nucleotide sequence: TGTGCCAGTACCATGGGCAGCCGACTGAACACTGAAGCTTTCTTT.

This CDR3 is CASSNNLAASTDTQYF. The CDR3, as DNA: TGTGCCAGCAGCAACAATCTAGCGGCTAGCACAGATACGCAGTATTTT. V and J are TRBV4-2 and TRBJ2-3, with TRBD2 matching over 7 bases. The germline gives CDR1 LGHNA, CDR2 YNFKEQ. V trimming: 5 bases; J trimming: 0 bases; junction bases outside the gene matches: 8. CDR3 length: 16 amino acids.

The chain recombines TRBV3-1 (or the pseudogene TRBV3-2) with TRBJ2-1; the match to TRBD2 covers 16 bases. CDR1 LGHDT and CDR2 YNNKEL come from the germline V gene (reference sequence). Unmatched junction bases numbered 12, after V lost 1 base and J lost 9 bases. The CDR3 covers 19 residues. In DNA form, the CDR3 reads TGTGCCAGCAGCCAAGGCCCTGGGACTAGCGGGAGGGCCGGTGGTGAGCAGTTCTTC. Protein sequence: CASSQGPGTSGRAGGEQFF.

The gene calls are TRBV7-9 and TRBJ2-5; tentatively, D is TRBD2 (5 bases). V lost 8 bases and J 4 bases, leaving 20 bases between the germline ends. The CDR3 consists of 15 residues. CDR1 is SEHNR and CDR2 is FQNEAQ in the germline V gene (reference sequence). CDR3 nucleotides: TGTGCCAGCCAGGCCGACTTTTTCCGGGGAGAGACCCAGTACTTC. This sequence encodes CASQADFFRGETQYF. The full variable domain, with the rest looked up from reference TRBV7-9 and TRBJ2-5, is DTGVSQNPRHKITKRGQNVTFRCDPISEHNRLYWYRQTLGQGPEFLTYFQNEAQLEKSRLLSDRFSAERPKGSFSTLEIQRTEQGDSAMYLCASQADFFRGETQYFGPGTRLLVL.

This chain's CDR3 is CASSVDTGTSLTGELFF. As DNA, the CDR3 is TGTGCCAGCAGCGTAGACACGGGGACAAGTTTAACCGGGGAGCTGTTTTTT. J is TRBJ2-2 and V is TRBV9, with TRBD1 as a possible D gene (6 bases). From germline, CDR1 is SGDLS and CDR2 YYNGEE. V lost 0 bases and J lost 5, with 17 bases in between. The CDR3 length is 17 residues.

This chain joins TRBV9 and TRBJ1-2, with TRBD1 matching over 8 bases. V gave up 4 bases and J gave up 8 bases; unmatched junction bases: 19. From germline, CDR1 is SGDLS and CDR2 YYNGEE. The CDR3 runs to 17 residues. CDR3 sequence: CASSSRDRNPSWGGYTF. CDR3 DNA sequence: TGTGCCAGCAGCTCCCGGGACAGGAACCCTTCGTGGGGAGGCTACACCTTC.

The chain carries TRBV27 and TRBJ1-4; TRBD1 matches 7 bases. CDR1 MNHEY and CDR2 SMNVEV come from the germline V gene (reference sequence). V was clipped by 5 bases and J by 11 bases; unmatched bases: 11. The CDR3 is 14 amino acids. The CDR3 spells CASSPDRVGSKLFF. CDR3 DNA: TGTGCCAGCAGTCCCGACAGGGTAGGGTCGAAACTGTTTTTT. The full variable domain, rest sourced from reference TRBV27 and TRBJ1-4, is EAQVTQNPRYLITVTGKKLTVTCSQNMNHEYMSWYRQDPGLGLRQIYYSMNVEVTDKGDVPEGYKVSRKEKRNFPLILESPSPNQTSLYFCASSPDRVGSKLFFGSGTQLSVL.

The chain links TRBV18 to TRBJ2-2; weak D call: TRBD1 (6 bases). The CDR3 totals 15 residues. V dropped 4 bases and J dropped 0 bases, with 9 bases sitting between them. Germline V gene sequence: CDR1 KGHSH, CDR2 LQKENI. Here the CDR3 reads CASSRDRTNTGELFF. The CDR3 DNA reads TGTGCCAGCTCACGCGACAGGACGAACACCGGGGAGCTGTTTTTT.

This chain joins TRBV19 and TRBJ1-5; 9 bases fit TRBD1. J was trimmed by 4 bases and V by 3 bases; bases with no gene match: 4. The CDR3 consists of 15 residues. Germline assignment: CDR1 LNHDA and CDR2 SQIVND (reference sequence). The CDR3 reads CASSIGQGMNQPQHF. In nucleotides, the CDR3 is TGTGCCAGTAGTATTGGACAGGGGATGAATCAGCCCCAGCATTTT.

This sequence joins TRBV4-2 and TRBJ2-7; 7 bases align to TRBD1. Germline V gives CDR1 LGHNA, CDR2 YNFKEQ. Germline trimming cut 0 bases from V and 2 bases from J; bases unmatched to any gene: 4. CDR3 length equals 15 residues. CDR3 loop: CASSQDQQGPYEQYF. The DNA of the CDR3 is TGTGCCAGCAGCCAAGATCAACAGGGGCCCTACGAGCAGTACTTC.

The chain combines TRBV3-1 (or the pseudogene TRBV3-2) with TRBJ1-5; TRBD1 might be the D (6 bases). In germline, CDR1 is LGHDT, CDR2 YNNKEL (reference sequence). The ends were cut back, 1 base at V and 0 bases at J, with 10 bases in the middle. The CDR3 loop spans 16 amino acids. This chain's CDR3 is CASSQGTANSNQPQHF. The CDR3, as DNA: TGTGCCAGCAGCCAAGGGACAGCAAATAGCAATCAGCCCCAGCATTTT.

CDR3 loop: CASSPGTGIRSEKLFF. The CDR3 coding sequence is TGCGCCAGCAGCCCCGGGACAGGGATAAGAAGTGAAAAACTGTTTTTT. V and J are TRBV5-1 and TRBJ1-4; 9 nucleotides agree with TRBD1. Germline values: CDR1 SGHRS, CDR2 YFSETQ. The CDR3 loop spans 16 amino acids. V trimming: 4 bases; J trimming: 7 bases; junction bases outside the gene matches: 11. The entire variable domain, with the rest obtained from reference TRBV5-1 and TRBJ1-4, is as follows: KAGVTQTPRYLIKTRGQQVTLSCSPISGHRSVSWYQQTPGQGLQFLFEYFSETQRNKGNFPGRFSGRQFSNSRSEMNVSTLELGDSALYLCASSPGTGIRSEKLFFGSGTQLSVL.

This clone was recorded once. This sequence joins TRBV5-1 and TRBJ2-5; 9 bases are shared with TRBD1. CDR3 length: 15 amino acids. Germline V gene sequence: CDR1 SGHRS, CDR2 YFSETQ. Germline trimming cut 4 bases from V and 5 bases from J; bases unmatched to any gene: 9. CDR3 in DNA: TGCGCCAGCAGCGGGGACAGGGTTGCGGGGGAGACCCAGTACTTC. This codes for CASSGDRVAGETQYF.

The J gene is TRBJ1-1, the V gene TRBV19, with D unclear. The CDR3 totals 12 residues. Trimming took off 3 bases at V and 6 bases at J, with 8 bases between the two ends. In germline, CDR1 is LNHDA, CDR2 SQIVND (reference sequence). CDR3 loop: CASSMRVAEAFF. CDR3 sequence (DNA): TGTGCCAGTAGTATGCGGGTCGCTGAAGCTTTCTTT.

The chain links TRBV5-1 to TRBJ2-5; D is unclear. The CDR3 is 14 amino acids. Deletions cut 4 bases from V and 2 bases from J, with 12 bases between. Germline V gene lookup returns CDR1 SGHRS and CDR2 YFSETQ. CDR3 loop: CASSPGPSQETQYF. DNA for the CDR3: TGCGCCAGCAGCCCCGGACCGTCTCAAGAGACCCAGTACTTC.

CDR3 residues: CASSLVGSWDTQYF. As DNA, the CDR3 is TGTGCCAGCAGCTTAGTGGGGTCATGGGATACGCAGTATTTT. This chain connects TRBV7-2 to TRBJ2-3, with unresolved D. Germline CDR1 is SGHTA and CDR2 is FQGNSA. Trimming took 1 base from V and 6 from J, leaving 11 bases between them. The CDR3 spans 14 residues.

The gene calls are TRBV12-3 or TRBV12-4 and TRBJ1-2; 8 bases are a match to TRBD1. The CDR3 loop spans 13 amino acids. The ends lost 5 bases at V and 8 bases at J; junction bases unmatched: 7. The CDR3: CASSPGQGEGYTF. For the CDR3, the DNA is TGTGCCAGCAGTCCAGGACAGGGTGAAGGCTACACCTTC.